This is a list of T cell receptor beta chains from one sample in a study of blood T cell repertoires in COVID-19. Sequencing was performed with immunoSEQ multiplex PCR; in TCRdb, only in-frame clones are kept and a portion is missing. Among 17,000 or so clones, 75% to 90% were seen once, and the ten largest hold approximately 2.9%. Sequencing was done on a sample of peripheral blood. The receptors originated from a human donor in a cohort sampled during active COVID-19. Both conserved end residues are part of each CDR3. D genes are given only for firm matches. For some rows the clone size is stated as once, few or many, or as a class when expanded; others skip it.

D: .
V: TRBV5-1
size: .
J: TRBJ1-5
CDR3: CASSPTGNSNQPQHF
DNA: TGCGCCAGCAGCCCCACAGGGAATAGCAATCAGCCCCAGCATTTT

D: .
V: TRBV5-6
size: .
J: TRBJ2-2
CDR3: CASSLVRRMNTGELFF
DNA: TGTGCCAGCAGCTTGGTTCGCAGGATGAACACCGGGGAGCTGTTTTTT

D: .
V: TRBV27
size: .
J: TRBJ2-7
CDR3: CASSASPQGEQYF
DNA: TGTGCCAGCAGTGCATCCCCTCAGGGAGAGCAGTACTTC

D: TRBD2
V: TRBV6-4
size: .
J: TRBJ2-1
CDR3: CASSDSRTSGSKKFF
DNA: TGTGCCAGCAGTGACTCCCGGACTAGCGGGAGCAAGAAGTTCTTC

D: .
V: TRBV28
size: .
J: TRBJ2-2
CDR3: CASSLSGRGTGELFF
DNA: TGTGCCAGCAGTTTATCAGGGCGAGGCACCGGGGAGCTGTTTTTT

D: .
V: TRBV28
size: .
J: TRBJ2-7
CDR3: CASSFSRGAYEQYF
DNA: TGTGCCAGCAGTTTCAGCAGGGGAGCCTACGAGCAGTACTTC

D: TRBD1
V: TRBV9
size: once
J: TRBJ1-1
CDR3: CASSGAGGAGAAFF
DNA: TGTGCCAGCAGCGGCGCAGGGGGCGCGGGAGCAGCTTTCTTT

D: .
V: TRBV27
size: .
J: TRBJ2-1
CDR3: CASSQGQGKTNEQFF
DNA: TGTGCCAGCAGCCAGGGCCAGGGGAAGACGAATGAGCAGTTCTTC

D: .
V: TRBV5-1
size: .
J: TRBJ2-3
CDR3: CASSLRTDTQYF
DNA: TGCGCCAGCAGCCTCCGCACAGATACGCAGTATTTT

D: TRBD1
V: TRBV7-3
size: .
J: TRBJ1-6
CDR3: CASSSQGQYNSPLHF
DNA: TGTGCCAGCAGCAGCCAGGGACAGTATAATTCACCCCTCCACTTT

D: .
V: TRBV6-6
size: .
J: TRBJ1-1
CDR3: CASSRGQSAEAFF
DNA: TGTGCCAGCAGCCGAGGACAGTCGGCTGAAGCTTTCTTT

D: .
V: TRBV3-1/TRBV3-2
size: .
J: TRBJ2-7
CDR3: CASSSSGSYEQYF
DNA: TGTGCCAGCAGTAGTTCTGGGAGCTACGAGCAGTACTTC

D: TRBD2
V: TRBV12-3/TRBV12-4
size: .
J: TRBJ2-1
CDR3: CASGGLAGEQFF
DNA: TGTGCCAGCGGGGGACTAGCAGGCGAGCAGTTCTTC

D: .
V: TRBV7-2
size: .
J: TRBJ2-7
CDR3: CASRSQTYEQYF
DNA: TGTGCCAGCAGGTCACAGACCTACGAGCAGTACTTC

D: TRBD2
V: TRBV6-2/TRBV6-3
size: .
J: TRBJ2-1
CDR3: CASSYSRASGANEQFF
DNA: TGTGCCAGCAGTTACTCGAGGGCTAGCGGGGCCAATGAGCAGTTCTTC

D: .
V: TRBV11-3
size: .
J: TRBJ2-1
CDR3: CASSLEPSRGEQFF
DNA: TGTGCCAGCAGCTTAGAACCTAGTCGAGGTGAGCAGTTCTTC

D: TRBD1
V: TRBV3-1/TRBV3-2
size: .
J: TRBJ2-2
CDR3: CASSQGQGAQVGELFF
DNA: TGTGCCAGCAGCCAAGGACAGGGGGCGCAGGTCGGGGAGCTGTTTTTT

D: .
V: TRBV5-1
size: .
J: TRBJ2-3
CDR3: CASSTTGTSTDTQYF
DNA: TGCGCCAGCAGCACGACAGGGACTAGCACAGATACGCAGTATTTT

D: .
V: TRBV12-3/TRBV12-4
size: .
J: TRBJ2-5
CDR3: CATSTWGRETQYF
DNA: TGTGCCACCAGTACCTGGGGGAGGGAGACCCAGTACTTC

D: .
V: TRBV6-5
size: few
J: TRBJ2-5
CDR3: CASQARGGETQYF
DNA: TGTGCCAGCCAAGCAAGGGGCGGCGAGACCCAGTACTTC

D: TRBD1
V: TRBV6-5
size: .
J: TRBJ1-1
CDR3: CASRTGGSTEAFF
DNA: TGTGCCAGCAGGACAGGGGGCAGCACTGAAGCTTTCTTT

D: TRBD2
V: TRBV3-1/TRBV3-2
size: once
J: TRBJ2-5
CDR3: CASSQALAGGETQYF
DNA: TGTGCCAGCAGCCAAGCCCTAGCGGGAGGTGAGACCCAGTACTTC

D: TRBD2
V: TRBV19
size: .
J: TRBJ2-2
CDR3: CASRSASGRGTGELFF
DNA: TGTGCCAGTAGGTCGGCTAGCGGGAGGGGAACCGGGGAGCTGTTTTTT

D: .
V: TRBV6-6
size: .
J: TRBJ2-7
CDR3: CASSHPRAPSYEQYF
DNA: TGTGCCAGCAGCCACCCCCGTGCCCCCAGCTACGAGCAGTACTTC

D: .
V: TRBV13
size: .
J: TRBJ2-1
CDR3: CASSLVQAGSYNEQFF
DNA: TGTGCCAGCAGCTTAGTGCAGGCTGGCTCCTACAATGAGCAGTTCTTC

D: TRBD2
V: TRBV24-1
size: .
J: TRBJ2-5
CDR3: CATSASSGRILETQYF
DNA: TGTGCCACCAGTGCTTCTAGCGGGAGGATCCTAGAGACCCAGTACTTC

D: .
V: TRBV6-1
size: .
J: TRBJ1-5
CDR3: CASSDALGGHQPQHF
DNA: TGTGCCAGCAGTGACGCCCTGGGGGGGCATCAGCCCCAGCATTTT

D: TRBD1
V: TRBV5-1
size: .
J: TRBJ2-3
CDR3: CASSLGQGPTTDTQYF
DNA: TGCGCCAGCAGCCTAGGACAGGGTCCGACCACAGATACGCAGTATTTT

D: .
V: TRBV12-3/TRBV12-4
size: .
J: TRBJ1-1
CDR3: CASSRQSNTEAFF
DNA: TGTGCCAGCTCCCGACAGTCTAACACTGAAGCTTTCTTT

D: TRBD1
V: TRBV28
size: .
J: TRBJ1-5
CDR3: CASTSMGQGGRNQPQHF
DNA: TGTGCCAGCACCTCTATGGGGCAGGGGGGCCGCAATCAGCCCCAGCATTTT

D: TRBD1
V: TRBV7-9
size: .
J: TRBJ2-7
CDR3: CASSLSRTGGGEQYF
DNA: TGTGCCAGCAGCTTAAGCCGGACAGGGGGCGGCGAGCAGTACTTC

D: .
V: TRBV20-1
size: once
J: TRBJ2-7
CDR3: CSARFANEQYF
DNA: TGCAGTGCTAGATTTGCGAACGAGCAGTACTTC

D: TRBD1
V: TRBV5-6
size: once
J: TRBJ2-7
CDR3: CASSRQGSSYEQYF
DNA: TGTGCCAGCAGCAGACAGGGCAGCTCCTACGAGCAGTACTTC

D: .
V: TRBV3-1/TRBV3-2
size: .
J: TRBJ2-2
CDR3: CASSQVSFITGELFF
DNA: TGTGCCAGCAGCCAAGTATCGTTTATAACCGGGGAGCTGTTTTTT

D: TRBD1
V: TRBV19
size: .
J: TRBJ1-5
CDR3: CASSIWGTANQPQHF
DNA: TGTGCCAGTAGTATCTGGGGGACAGCGAATCAGCCCCAGCATTTT

D: .
V: TRBV5-1
size: .
J: TRBJ2-1
CDR3: CASTTSSSSYNEQFF
DNA: TGCGCCAGCACCACTTCGTCTAGCTCCTACAATGAGCAGTTCTTC

D: TRBD1
V: TRBV18
size: once
J: TRBJ1-2
CDR3: CASSAGTANYGYTF
DNA: TGTGCCAGCTCCGCCGGGACAGCTAACTATGGCTACACCTTC

D: TRBD2
V: TRBV19
size: .
J: TRBJ2-1
CDR3: CASSMIPSGSSYNEQFF
DNA: TGTGCCAGTAGTATGATCCCTAGCGGGAGTTCCTACAATGAGCAGTTCTTC

D: TRBD1
V: TRBV10-3
size: .
J: TRBJ2-7
CDR3: CAIRSDRGSYEQYF
DNA: TGTGCCATCAGGTCGGACAGGGGGTCCTACGAGCAGTACTTC

D: TRBD2
V: TRBV4-1
size: .
J: TRBJ2-7
CDR3: CASSVTSGSSYEQYF
DNA: TGCGCCAGCAGCGTTACTAGCGGGAGCTCCTACGAGCAGTACTTC

D: TRBD1
V: TRBV5-1
size: medium-sized
J: TRBJ2-7
CDR3: CASSPGTGWVEQYF
DNA: TGCGCCAGCAGCCCAGGGACAGGGTGGGTCGAGCAGTACTTC

D: .
V: TRBV29-1
size: .
J: TRBJ2-3
CDR3: CSVNRDSRDTQYF
DNA: TGCAGCGTTAACCGGGACTCACGAGATACGCAGTATTTT

D: TRBD1
V: TRBV5-1
size: .
J: TRBJ1-1
CDR3: CASSWAGTANTEAFF
DNA: TGCGCCAGCAGCTGGGCCGGGACAGCGAACACTGAAGCTTTCTTT

D: .
V: TRBV5-1
size: .
J: TRBJ2-5
CDR3: CASSLAGIQETQYF
DNA: TGCGCCAGCAGCTTGGCCGGGATTCAAGAGACCCAGTACTTC

D: .
V: TRBV12-3/TRBV12-4
size: .
J: TRBJ2-2
CDR3: CASSNYNTGELFF
DNA: TGTGCCAGCAGCAACTATAACACCGGGGAGCTGTTTTTT

D: TRBD2
V: TRBV6-2/TRBV6-3
size: few
J: TRBJ2-5
CDR3: CASSHDESGRASWETRYQETQYF
DNA: TGTGCCAGCAGCCACGACGAAAGCGGGAGGGCTAGTTGGGAAACTCGGTACCAAGAGACCCAGTACTTC

D: TRBD1
V: TRBV27
size: .
J: TRBJ1-3
CDR3: CASKGDSSGNTIYF
DNA: TGTGCCAGCAAAGGGGACAGCTCTGGAAACACCATATATTTT

D: .
V: TRBV15
size: .
J: TRBJ2-1
CDR3: CATSRGVGFNEQFF
DNA: TGTGCCACCAGCAGAGGCGTGGGCTTCAATGAGCAGTTCTTC

D: .
V: TRBV10-3
size: .
J: TRBJ1-1
CDR3: CAISSGVRNTEAFF
DNA: TGTGCCATCAGCTCAGGGGTACGGAACACTGAAGCTTTCTTT

D: .
V: TRBV2
size: .
J: TRBJ2-3
CDR3: CASGEAGFTDTQYF
DNA: TGTGCCAGCGGCGAGGCGGGATTCACAGATACGCAGTATTTT

D: .
V: TRBV28
size: .
J: TRBJ2-1
CDR3: CASRPTGNEQFF
DNA: TGTGCCAGCAGACCGACTGGGAATGAGCAGTTCTTC

D: TRBD1
V: TRBV7-3
size: .
J: TRBJ2-6
CDR3: CASSRTGTFGANVLTF
DNA: TGTGCCAGCAGCCGGACAGGGACATTTGGGGCCAACGTCCTGACTTTC

D: TRBD2
V: TRBV28
size: .
J: TRBJ2-1
CDR3: CASSALRSSGSDNEQFF
DNA: TGTGCCAGCAGTGCCCTCCGATCTAGCGGGAGCGACAATGAGCAGTTCTTC